The 26 T cell receptor beta chains listed next were all sequenced from one sample in a study of PD-L1 blockade in urothelial cancer. Time point noted: pretreatment peripheral blood. Profiling relied on immunoSEQ multiplex PCR, and the TCRdb table lists in-frame clones only, not all of them. The table lists approximately 90,000 clones, 84% of them singletons. The sequences come from PBMCs, collected around atezolizumab (anti-PD-L1) treatment. These receptors came from a man in his sixties with urothelial cancer.

The rearrangement links TRBV27 to TRBJ1-1, with a tentative D call TRBD1 (6 bases). Germline V gene sequence: CDR1 MNHEY, CDR2 SMNVEV (reference sequence). Trimming left V 5 bases short and J 6 bases short, with 10 bases between. CDR3 length: 12 residues. The CDR3 DNA reads TGTGCCAGCAGTGGGCAGGGGCCTGAAGCTTTCTTT. Translated, it gives CASSGQGPEAFF.

In the case of this clone: The conserved phenylalanine or tryptophan is not found at the CDR3 terminus, so this likely reflects a read error. The DNA is left out, because the CDR3 cannot be placed on it with certainty; the CDR3 is given as TCRdb lists it. The V and J genes are TRBV2 and TRBJ2-3; the listed D gene, TRBD2, was not tested against the DNA. Germline CDR1 SNHLY, CDR2 FYNNEI. The CDR3 extends over 13 residues, inclusive of both ends. The chain's CDR3 is CASSASASGGPIG.

This chain connects TRBV4-3 to TRBJ1-5; D is unclear. The CDR3 is 14 amino acids. V shed 0 bases and J shed 3 bases, with 6 bases lying between them. From germline, CDR1 is LGHNA and CDR2 YSLEER. The CDR3 DNA sequence: TGCGCCAGCAGCCAAGATCTAATCAATCAGCCCCAGCATTTT. This sequence encodes CASSQDLINQPQHF.

The chain recombines TRBV28 with TRBJ1-1; D is undetermined. Per germline, CDR1 MDHEN and CDR2 SYDVKM. The CDR3 extends over 15 amino acids. V lost 2 bases and J lost 0, with 10 bases in between. The CDR3 sequence is CASSLPGSMNTEAFF. CDR3 nucleotide sequence: TGTGCCAGCAGTTTACCGGGGTCGATGAACACTGAAGCTTTCTTT.

A single count supports this clone. The gene calls are TRBV5-1 and TRBJ1-3; D gene ambiguous. V lost 0 bases and J 0 bases, leaving 13 bases between the germline ends. Germline V CDR1 and CDR2: SGHRS, YFSETQ. The CDR3 has 17 residues. As DNA, the CDR3 is TGCGCCAGCAGCTTGGGAGGGCTGGAGTCCTCTGGAAACACCATATATTTT. This gives the protein CASSLGGLESSGNTIYF.

This chain links TRBV5-1 with TRBJ1-3; D might be TRBD1 (6 bases). CDR1 SGHRS and CDR2 YFSETQ come from the germline V gene. The CDR3 sequence is 16 residues long. V was clipped by 3 bases and J by 0 bases, with 13 bases between them. The CDR3: CASSSSGVPSGNTIYF. The CDR3 nucleotides are TGCGCCAGCAGCTCTTCAGGGGTCCCCTCTGGAAACACCATATATTTT.

The chain couples TRBV5-1 to TRBJ2-3, with 8 bases fitting TRBD2. Germline CDR1 and CDR2: SGHRS and YFSETQ. The CDR3 extends over 16 amino acids. J lost 1 base, V lost 0 bases, and 4 bases had no gene match. The CDR3 DNA reads as TGCGCCAGCAGCTTGGAGGCGGGAGGTCGCACAGATACGCAGTATTTT. Translating it yields CASSLEAGGRTDTQYF. The entire variable domain, with the rest obtained from reference TRBV5-1 and TRBJ2-3, is as follows: KAGVTQTPRYLIKTRGQQVTLSCSPISGHRSVSWYQQTPGQGLQFLFEYFSETQRNKGNFPGRFSGRQFSNSRSEMNVSTLELGDSALYLCASSLEAGGRTDTQYFGPGTRLTVL.

This chain connects TRBV4-3 to TRBJ2-3; D perhaps matches TRBD1 (5 bases). Germline-derived CDR1 and CDR2 are LGHNA and YSLEER. V was trimmed by 4 bases and J by 0 bases, leaving 11 bases between them. CDR3 length: 15 amino acids. The CDR3 DNA sequence: TGCGCCAGCAGCCTATGGGGCGGTAGCACAGATACGCAGTATTTT. This encodes CASSLWGGSTDTQYF.

V is TRBV2 and J is TRBJ2-5, with 8 bases aligning to TRBD2. With 7 bases clipped from V and 5 bases from J, the junction kept 6 bases outside the gene matches. CDR1 is SNHLY, CDR2 FYNNEI, per germline. The CDR3 totals 13 residues. The CDR3 nucleotides are TGTGCCAGCAAAGCGGGAGTTTCTGAGACCCAGTACTTC. Amino acid sequence: CASKAGVSETQYF.

The genes are TRBV6-5 and TRBJ1-1; possible D gene TRBD1, 6 bases. Germline V gene sequence: CDR1 MNHEY, CDR2 SVGAGI. The CDR3 runs to 14 residues. Trimming cost V 2 bases and J 0 bases, with 7 bases left between them. The CDR3: CASSYQGMNTEAFF. Here the CDR3 DNA reads TGTGCCAGCAGTTACCAGGGGATGAACACTGAAGCTTTCTTT.

A single count supports this clone. V is TRBV15 and J is TRBJ1-1; D is perhaps TRBD1 (5 bases). Trimming took 1 base from V and 1 from J, leaving 13 bases between them. CDR1 is LNHNV, CDR2 YYDKDF, per germline (reference sequence). The CDR3 covers 16 residues. DNA for the CDR3: TGTGCCACCAGCAGAGTAGGAGGGGCCGGGAACACTGAAGCTTTCTTT. Translated: CATSRVGGAGNTEAFF.

V is TRBV28 and J is TRBJ1-4; tentative D call: TRBD1 (5 bases). The V gene lost 7 bases and the J gene lost 4 bases, with 10 bases spanning the gap. The CDR3 spans 13 residues. Germline V CDR1 and CDR2: MDHEN, SYDVKM. The CDR3 DNA is TGTGCCAGCAAGGGGCACCTTAATGAAAAACTGTTTTTT. Translating it yields CASKGHLNEKLFF.

V gene TRBV5-4 combines with J gene TRBJ2-3; maybe TRBD2 (6 bases). CDR1 is SGHNT, CDR2 YYREEE, per germline (reference sequence). The V end was cut by 4 bases, the J end by 4 bases, with 16 bases between. This CDR3 comprises 15 residues. This CDR3 reads CASSRGTPSADTQYF. The DNA of the CDR3 is TGTGCCAGCAGCCGCGGGACTCCCTCCGCAGATACGCAGTATTTT.

This rearrangement joins TRBV5-4 to TRBJ1-3; 9 nucleotides line up with TRBD1. The junction had 12 bases not matched to a gene; V was cut back by 0 bases and J by 5 bases. Germline V gene lookup returns CDR1 SGHNT and CDR2 YYREEE (reference sequence). The CDR3 totals 18 residues. In nucleotides, the CDR3 is TGTGCCAGCAGCTTGGGTGGGACAGGGCTTTCGTACAGAAACACCATATATTTT. It specifies CASSLGGTGLSYRNTIYF.

The chain uses TRBV28 and TRBJ2-3, with TRBD2 matching 9 bases. In germline, CDR1 is MDHEN, CDR2 SYDVKM. This CDR3 is 13 amino acids long. Unmatched junction bases numbered 6, after V lost 10 bases and J lost 4 bases. The CDR3 region has the DNA TGTGCCACACAGCGGGAGGTTGCAGATACGCAGTATTTT. Translating it yields CATQREVADTQYF.

J is TRBJ2-5 and V is TRBV19, with 12 bases fitting TRBD2. CDR3 length: 16 residues. The V and J ends lost 2 bases and 4 bases, in that order; junction bases with no gene match: 5. The germline V gene encodes CDR1 LNHDA and CDR2 SQIVND (reference sequence). CDR3 amino acids: CASSIFLAGGRETQYF. For the CDR3, the DNA is TGTGCCAGTAGTATATTCCTAGCGGGAGGGAGAGAGACCCAGTACTTC. Full variable domain (missing parts from reference TRBV19 and TRBJ2-5): DGGITQSPKYLFRKEGQNVTLSCEQNLNHDAMYWYRQDPGQGLRLIYYSQIVNDFQKGDIAEGYSVSREKKESFPLTVTSAQKNPTAFYLCASSIFLAGGRETQYFGPGTRLLVL.

The chain links TRBV10-1 to TRBJ2-5; D is perhaps TRBD1 (5 bases). Germline V gene lookup returns CDR1 WNHNN and CDR2 SYGVQD (reference sequence). Between the trimmed V and J ends, which lost 0 bases and 5 bases, there was a span of 13 bases. CDR3 length equals 15 residues. The CDR3 here is CASSESVGAKETQYF. The CDR3, as DNA: TGCGCCAGCAGTGAGTCGGTAGGGGCCAAGGAGACCCAGTACTTC.

The chain combines TRBV7-9 with TRBJ1-5, with a possible D match to TRBD1 (6 bases). The germline gives CDR1 SEHNR, CDR2 FQNEAQ (reference sequence). Between the trimmed V and J ends, which lost 0 bases and 7 bases, there was a span of 10 bases. CDR3 length: 14 amino acids. CDR3 nucleotides: TGTGCCAGCAGCTTAGCTCGCCAGGGGCAGCCCCAGCATTTT. Translated: CASSLARQGQPQHF. Based on the CDR3 plus reference TRBV7-9 and TRBJ1-5, the full variable domain is DTGVSQNPRHKITKRGQNVTFRCDPISEHNRLYWYRQTLGQGPEFLTYFQNEAQLEKSRLLSDRFSAERPKGSFSTLEIQRTEQGDSAMYLCASSLARQGQPQHFGDGTRLSIL.

In DNA, the CDR3 is TGTGCCAGCAGCCCACGATCTAGGGAAAAACTGTTTTTT. Its translation: CASSPRSREKLFF. The chain recombines TRBV5-6 with TRBJ1-4; D gene uncertain. The germline gives CDR1 SGHDT, CDR2 YYEEEE. V lost 4 bases and J 8 bases, leaving 12 bases between the germline ends. This CDR3 has 13 amino acids.

The chain combines TRBV6-1 with TRBJ2-4; TRBD1 agrees at 9 bases. Germline-derived CDR1 and CDR2 are MNHNS and SASEGT. Germline trimming cut 0 bases from V and 0 bases from J; bases unmatched to any gene: 12. The CDR3 covers 20 residues. CDR3 coding DNA: TGTGCCAGCAGTGAAGCTCCTCGGGACAGGGCCCTTCTAGCCAAAAACATTCAGTACTTC. As protein: CASSEAPRDRALLAKNIQYF.

The chain links TRBV18 to TRBJ2-3, with D maybe TRBD1 (6 bases). Germline loops: CDR1 KGHSH, CDR2 LQKENI. V lost 3 bases, J lost 1 base, and 11 bases lay in between. This CDR3 region has 15 residues. CDR3 region: CASSPRQDRTDTQYF. The CDR3 region has the DNA TGTGCCAGCTCACCTCGACAGGACCGCACAGATACGCAGTATTTT.

The rearrangement links TRBV5-1 to TRBJ2-4, with D perhaps TRBD2 (6 bases). CDR3 length equals 17 residues. Trimming cost V 3 bases and J 0 bases, with 16 bases left between them. The germline V gene encodes CDR1 SGHRS and CDR2 YFSETQ. In DNA form, the CDR3 reads TGCGCCAGCAGCTCCGTGGGGGGAACCCTAGCCAAAAACATTCAGTACTTC. This encodes CASSSVGGTLAKNIQYF.

This clone was detected only a few times. The V and J genes are TRBV6-6 and TRBJ1-5, with D possibly TRBD1 on 5 matching bases. The germline V gene encodes CDR1 MNHNY and CDR2 SVGAGI (reference sequence). The germline V and J ends were trimmed by 5 bases and 7 bases, with 18 bases remaining between them. CDR3 size: 15 residues. DNA for the CDR3: TGTGCCAGCAGTGACCCTGCGGGACGCGCCCAGCCCCAGCATTTT. Translated: CASSDPAGRAQPQHF.

The chain is built from TRBV16 and TRBJ2-3; 10 bases map to TRBD2. The V gene's germline CDR1 is KGHSY and CDR2 FQNENV. Unmatched junction bases numbered 4, after V lost 2 bases and J lost 2 bases. CDR3 length: 16 amino acids. CDR3 protein: CASSQRTSGNTDTQYF. DNA for the CDR3: TGTGCCAGCAGCCAACGGACTAGCGGTAACACAGATACGCAGTATTTT. Filled out from reference TRBV16 and TRBJ2-3, the complete variable domain reads GEEVAQTPKHLVRGEGQKAKLYCAPIKGHSYVFWYQQVLKNEFKFLISFQNENVFDETGMPKERFSAKCLPNSPCSLEIQATKLEDSAVYFCASSQRTSGNTDTQYFGPGTRLTVL.

This clone was counted a single time. This chain connects TRBV10-3 to TRBJ2-1; 7 bases line up with TRBD1. CDR1 ENHRY and CDR2 SYGVKD come from the germline V gene. This CDR3 is built from 15 residues. After removal of 6 bases from V and 0 bases from J, the junction contained 5 bases not matched to a gene. CDR3 nucleotide sequence: TGTGCCATCAGGGAAACAGGGGTCTCCTACAATGAGCAGTTCTTC. This translates into CAIRETGVSYNEQFF.

The chain links TRBV7-9 to TRBJ1-5; a possible D gene is TRBD1 (6 bases). The CDR3 sequence is 14 residues long. Germline assignment: CDR1 SEHNR and CDR2 FQNEAQ (reference sequence). Trimming took off 5 bases at V and 7 bases at J, with 15 bases between the two ends. CDR3 protein: CASSLTGSDQPQHF. CDR3 DNA: TGTGCCAGCAGCCTTACAGGGTCGGACCAGCCCCAGCATTTT.